This entry lists 22 T cell receptor beta chains sequenced from one sample in a study of Ad26.COV2.S vaccination and SARS-CoV-2 variants. As for treatment: roughly 19 received Ad26.COV2.S at low or high dose, single or two shots; five or six received placebo; per-sample allocation not given. The investigators took samples on day 63 after the first vaccine or placebo injection. Only in-frame clones appear in the TCRdb table, and some are missing; sequencing was by immunoSEQ multiplex PCR. The top ten clones hold 3.6% of a sample with about 420,000 clones, 88% of them seen once. The source was peripheral blood, collected in a trial of Ad26.COV2.S vaccine versus placebo. These receptor sequences come from a person between 18 and 60 years old who received the Ad26.COV2.S COVID-19 vaccine or a placebo.

The chain couples TRBV6-5 to TRBJ1-1; 7 nucleotides line up with TRBD1. This CDR3 comprises 13 residues. V gave up 5 bases and J gave up 7 bases; unmatched junction bases: 7. CDR1 is MNHEY and CDR2 is SVGAGI in the germline V gene. This CDR3 reads CASSHRGRSEAFF. As DNA, the CDR3 is TGTGCCAGCAGTCACAGGGGACGTAGTGAAGCTTTCTTT.

The chain recombines TRBV21-1 with TRBJ2-7; no check of the table's D call, TRBD2, against the DNA was made. TRBV21-1 is given as a pseudogene. This CDR3 contains 15 residues. The CDR3 DNA follows: TGTGCCAGCAGTGCGGGGCACGGGAATCCCTACGAGCAGTACTTC. Its protein product is CASSAGHGNPYEQYF.

The chain uses TRBV3-1 (or the pseudogene TRBV3-2) and TRBJ1-6; D gene uncertain. The germline gives CDR1 LGHDT, CDR2 YNNKEL (reference sequence). This CDR3 is 13 amino acids long. V was shortened by 4 bases and J by 10 bases, with 11 bases between the two germline ends. In DNA, the CDR3 is TGTGCCAGCAGCCCTCCTGGAGGGTCACCCCTCCACTTT. Protein: CASSPPGGSPLHF.

The chain couples TRBV6-2 or TRBV6-3 to TRBJ2-7; no definite D call. The CDR3 spans 15 residues. The germline gives CDR1 MNHEY, CDR2 SVGEGT. V lost 0 bases to trimming and J lost 3 bases, with 12 bases between them. The CDR3 region is CASSYSRTYRYEQYF. The CDR3 DNA reads as TGTGCCAGCAGTTACTCGCGGACCTACCGCTACGAGCAGTACTTC.

For the CDR3, the DNA is TGTGCCAGCAGCTTAAGGACTGCCGAGGCCCAGTACTTC. Its translation: CASSLRTAEAQYF. The rearrangement joins TRBV7-9 to TRBJ2-5, with TRBD2 as a possible D gene (5 bases). CDR1 and CDR2 (germline): SEHNR, FQNEAQ (reference sequence). CDR3 length equals 13 residues. Between the trimmed V and J ends, which lost 2 bases and 9 bases, there was a span of 13 bases.

The chain links TRBV3-1 (or the pseudogene TRBV3-2) to TRBJ2-3, with D unresolved. Germline CDR1 LGHDT, CDR2 YNNKEL (reference sequence). CDR3 length: 17 residues. Between the trimmed V and J ends, which lost 1 base and 2 bases, there was a span of 16 bases. The CDR3 DNA reads as TGTGCCAGCAGCCAAGGAATTCGGGCCGCCCCCACAGATACGCAGTATTTT. Translating gives CASSQGIRAAPTDTQYF.

The sample holds one count of this clone. V is TRBV28 and J is TRBJ1-6, with a possible D match to TRBD1 (6 bases). The V gene's germline CDR1 is MDHEN and CDR2 SYDVKM. This CDR3 comprises 15 residues. V was trimmed by 5 bases and J by 11 bases, leaving 19 bases between them. The CDR3 DNA follows: TGTGCCAGCAGTCCCATCCCCCCTCGGGGGCCACCCCTCCACTTT. This translates into CASSPIPPRGPPLHF.

CDR3 nucleotide sequence: TGCGCCAGCAGCCAAGACTCCAATGAGCAGTTCTTC. It codes for CASSQDSNEQFF. This rearrangement joins TRBV4-1 to TRBJ2-1; no clear D. This CDR3 is built from 12 residues. Germline V gives CDR1 MGHRA, CDR2 YSYEKL. V was trimmed by 0 bases and J by 6 bases, leaving 3 bases between them.

The chain is built from TRBV6-5 and TRBJ2-3; the D is unclear. CDR1 is MNHEY and CDR2 is SVGAGI in the germline V gene. The V gene lost 4 bases and the J gene lost 1 base, with 12 bases spanning the gap. The CDR3 consists of 15 residues. CDR3 region: CASSSPFGGTDTQYF. As DNA, the CDR3 is TGTGCCAGCAGTTCTCCCTTTGGGGGCACAGATACGCAGTATTTT.

This chain uses TRBV3-1 (or the pseudogene TRBV3-2) with TRBJ2-5; D is perhaps TRBD1 or TRBD2 (7 bases each). Germline-derived CDR1 and CDR2 are LGHDT and YNNKEL (reference sequence). The CDR3 is made up of 14 amino acids. Trimming took off 6 bases at V and 7 bases at J, with 18 bases between the two ends. CDR3 nucleotides: TGTGCCAGCAGTCCACGACCAGGGGGGGGGACCCAGTACTTC. Its protein product is CASSPRPGGGTQYF.

The chain carries TRBV7-8 and TRBJ1-5; no clear D gene. Germline loops: CDR1 SGHVS, CDR2 FQNEAQ. V shed 1 base and J shed 9 bases, with 10 bases lying between them. This CDR3 has 13 residues. The chain's CDR3 is CASSLDSPTPQHF. Here the CDR3 DNA reads TGTGCCAGCAGCTTAGATTCCCCCACGCCCCAGCATTTT.

This chain uses TRBV7-3 with TRBJ1-1; tentatively, D is TRBD1 (5 bases). The V gene's germline CDR1 is SGHTA and CDR2 FQGTGA. V was pared by 5 bases and J by 5 bases, with 12 bases between. The CDR3 length is 13 residues. In DNA form, the CDR3 reads TGTGCCAGCAGCCGTGCCCGGGGGACTGAAGCTTTCTTT. This translates into CASSRARGTEAFF.

J is TRBJ1-5 and V is TRBV5-5; D gene ambiguous. The CDR3 runs to 16 residues. The germline gives CDR1 SGHKS, CDR2 YYEKEE (reference sequence). V dropped 0 bases and J dropped 10 bases, with 20 bases sitting between them. The CDR3 spells CASSLAGVGRAVPQHF. CDR3 DNA sequence: TGTGCCAGCAGCTTGGCCGGGGTGGGCCGAGCCGTCCCCCAGCATTTT.

With respect to this clone: Distinct nucleotide sequences in the sample also encode this CDR3. The chain joins TRBV5-1 to TRBJ1-1; D possibly corresponds to TRBD1 (6 bases). Germline V gene sequence: CDR1 SGHRS, CDR2 YFSETQ. CDR3 length: 15 residues. V lost 0 bases to trimming and J lost 3 bases, with 12 bases between them. CDR3 DNA: TGCGCCAGCAGCTTGGGAGGGGGGCTGGACACTGAAGCTTTCTTT. Translated: CASSLGGGLDTEAFF.

V gene TRBV28 combines with J gene TRBJ1-2, with D maybe TRBD1 (5 bases). Germline V gene lookup returns CDR1 MDHEN and CDR2 SYDVKM. Trimming removed 3 bases at V and 7 bases at J, with 15 bases between. This CDR3 has 14 residues. Written as DNA, the CDR3 is TGTGCCAGCAGTTTTGGTCTCAGGGTTCGTGGCTACACCTTC. Its protein product is CASSFGLRVRGYTF.

CDR3 region: CASSPGGASTDTQYF. In DNA, the CDR3 is TGTGCCAGTAGTCCCGGTGGTGCTAGCACAGATACGCAGTATTTT. This chain links TRBV19 with TRBJ2-3, with D uncertain. The V end lost 5 bases, the J end lost 0 bases, and 12 bases lay between the germline ends. The CDR3 consists of 15 residues. From germline, CDR1 is LNHDA and CDR2 SQIVND (reference sequence). The variable domain in full, completed from reference TRBV19 and TRBJ2-3, reads DGGITQSPKYLFRKEGQNVTLSCEQNLNHDAMYWYRQDPGQGLRLIYYSQIVNDFQKGDIAEGYSVSREKKESFPLTVTSAQKNPTAFYLCASSPGGASTDTQYFGPGTRLTVL.

The CDR3 here is CASSLESHRVGDTQYF. In DNA, the CDR3 is TGCGCCAGCAGCTTGGAGAGTCACAGGGTGGGAGATACGCAGTATTTT. V usage is TRBV5-1 and J usage is TRBJ2-3, with D tentatively TRBD1 (6 bases). Trimming pared 0 bases from V and 5 bases from J, leaving 16 bases between. Germline V gene data show CDR1 as SGHRS and CDR2 as YFSETQ. The CDR3 runs 16 residues.

This chain joins TRBV4-1 and TRBJ2-2; the D is unclear. CDR3 size: 14 residues. Germline CDR1 and CDR2: MGHRA and YSYEKL. V was pared by 1 base and J by 10 bases, with 13 bases between. The CDR3 loop is CASSQGQASEELFF. CDR3 nucleotides: TGCGCCAGCAGCCAAGGGCAGGCTTCTGAGGAGCTGTTTTTT.

The J gene is TRBJ1-3, the V gene TRBV3-1 (or the pseudogene TRBV3-2); maybe TRBD1 (6 bases). The CDR3 is 15 amino acids. Germline V gene sequence: CDR1 LGHDT, CDR2 YNNKEL (reference sequence). The ends were cut back, 5 bases at V and 4 bases at J, with 15 bases in the middle. The DNA of the CDR3 is TGTGCCAGCAGCGAGACACAGGGTGGCGGAAACACCATATATTTT. The encoded protein is CASSETQGGGNTIYF.

The chain couples TRBV5-1 to TRBJ2-5, with 13 positions matching TRBD2. CDR3 length: 17 amino acids. Germline V CDR1 and CDR2: SGHRS, YFSETQ. V shed 0 bases, J shed 4 bases, and the junction held 6 bases outside the gene matches. This chain's CDR3 is CASSLETSGGLGETQYF. CDR3 in DNA: TGCGCCAGCAGCTTGGAGACTAGCGGGGGGTTGGGAGAGACCCAGTACTTC. The full variable domain, with the rest looked up from reference TRBV5-1 and TRBJ2-5, is KAGVTQTPRYLIKTRGQQVTLSCSPISGHRSVSWYQQTPGQGLQFLFEYFSETQRNKGNFPGRFSGRQFSNSRSEMNVSTLELGDSALYLCASSLETSGGLGETQYFGPGTRLLVL.

This chain joins TRBV4-1 and TRBJ2-7; 7 bases map to TRBD1. Germline V lookup: CDR1 MGHRA, CDR2 YSYEKL. The junction had 5 bases not matched to a gene; V was cut back by 4 bases and J by 2 bases. This CDR3 contains 14 residues. CDR3 in amino acids: CASSLRQGPYEQYF. For the CDR3, the DNA is TGCGCCAGCAGCCTCCGACAGGGACCCTACGAGCAGTACTTC.

The sample holds one count of this clone. The V call is TRBV5-1, the J call TRBJ1-1, with D maybe TRBD1 (6 bases). Germline V gene sequence: CDR1 SGHRS, CDR2 YFSETQ. CDR3 length equals 15 residues. The V end was cut by 0 bases, the J end by 3 bases, with 12 bases between. CDR3 sequence reads: CASSLGGGGHTEAFF. Written as DNA, the CDR3 is TGCGCCAGCAGCTTGGGAGGAGGGGGGCACACTGAAGCTTTCTTT.